This T cell receptor beta chain originates from a study of CD8 T cells in ankylosing spondylitis. Notes on the study in general: Disease-linked clones displayed a CD8+ phenotype and appeared relatively rarely in peripheral blood. Reports say disease-linked clones showed up significantly more in matched ankylosing spondylitis synovial fluid. Several of the motif variants were reported before in synovial fluid and blood from reactive arthritis.

This CDR3 region has 12 residues. V shed 6 bases and J shed 6 bases, with 11 bases lying between them. Germline V gene data show CDR1 as MNHEY and CDR2 as SVGAGI. This clonotype came up many times. Its specificity is not known. 5'-RACE, quantitative and with molecular barcodes, yielded the TCR beta libraries. MiXCR was run by TCRdb on the 5' RACE reads, yielding one entry per CDR3 protein. The profile covers hundreds of thousands of distinct CDR3 sequences, with roughly 26% appearing a single time and under 8% taken by the ten largest. Sample: blood, either unsorted or a sorted T cell fraction (not recorded which). The chain combines TRBV6-5 with TRBJ1-2; perhaps TRBD1 as D (5 bases). This TCR was sampled from a male donor with ankylosing spondylitis or in good health (not recorded which). The CDR3 here is CASRTVGDGYTF. CDR3 DNA sequence: TGTGCCAGCAGGACGGTGGGGGATGGCTACACCTTC.